The 19 T cell receptor beta chains below were found in one sample sequenced in a study of T-cell memory formation after mild COVID-19. One entry per CDR3 protein, called by TCRdb with MiXCR from the 5' RACE reads. Altogether more than 250,000 distinct CDR3 sequences are present, around 15% being singletons, with the ten largest covering roughly 20%. Material: PBMCs or a T cell subset sorted from them (not recorded which). Every receptor here comes from a man younger than 30 who had mild COVID-19 (a few samples of this study predate the infection). Cell type and time point are not known.

The chain couples TRBV20-1 to TRBJ2-3; tentatively, D is TRBD1 (5 bases). In germline, CDR1 is DFQATT, CDR2 SNEGSKA (reference sequence). The length of the CDR3 is 15 residues. V was trimmed by 5 bases and J by 5 bases, leaving 20 bases between them. CDR3 loop: CSASPPGPRGDTQYF. CDR3 DNA sequence: TGCAGTGCTTCTCCGCCAGGGCCTAGGGGAGATACGCAGTATTTT.

The chain links TRBV24-1 to TRBJ2-3; D assignment may be TRBD1 or TRBD2 (6 bases each). CDR1 is KGHDR, CDR2 SFDVKD, per germline. V was shortened by 4 bases and J by 2 bases, with 9 bases between the two germline ends. The CDR3 is made up of 14 amino acids. The CDR3 here is CATSDGGLTDTQYF. CDR3 nucleotides: TGTGCCACCAGTGACGGGGGCCTCACAGATACGCAGTATTTT.

This clonotype appeared a few times. The chain couples TRBV20-1 to TRBJ2-2; TRBD2 aligns across 8 bases. Germline V gene lookup returns CDR1 DFQATT and CDR2 SNEGSKA (reference sequence). CDR3 length: 14 amino acids. V shed 6 bases and J 11 bases; nucleotides not matched to a gene: 14. The CDR3 spells CSAGTSWAGGELFF. CDR3 sequence (DNA): TGCAGTGCCGGGACGTCGTGGGCGGGAGGAGAGCTGTTTTTT.

Only a few counts were recorded for this clonotype. The CDR3, as DNA: TGTGCCAGCACCCCGGGGAGGGGCATCGGTGAGCAGTTCTTC. Translation gives CASTPGRGIGEQFF. V is TRBV2 and J is TRBJ2-1, with TRBD2 matching 7 bases. Trimming cost V 7 bases and J 9 bases; bases outside gene matches: 12. The CDR3 totals 14 residues. From germline, CDR1 is SNHLY and CDR2 FYNNEI.

This clonotype was seen at least ten times. The chain couples TRBV4-3 to TRBJ2-3; D is possibly TRBD2 (6 bases). CDR1 LGHNA and CDR2 YSLEER come from the germline V gene. V lost 1 base to trimming and J lost 1 base, with 12 bases between them. The CDR3 extends over 16 amino acids. The CDR3 DNA reads TGCGCCAGCAGCCAAGTCTCTGGGGAGGGCACAGATACGCAGTATTTT. Protein: CASSQVSGEGTDTQYF.

The chain couples TRBV5-1 to TRBJ1-5; TRBD1 might be the D (5 bases). Germline V gene data show CDR1 as SGHRS and CDR2 as YFSETQ. V was pared by 4 bases and J by 3 bases, with 14 bases between. This CDR3 is 15 amino acids long. CDR3 in amino acids: CASSLGTGYNQPQHF. The CDR3 DNA is TGCGCCAGCAGCCTCGGTACAGGATACAATCAGCCCCAGCATTTT.

V gene TRBV4-3 combines with J gene TRBJ1-6; 7 bases align to TRBD1. The CDR3 has 14 residues. Germline lookup yields CDR1 LGHNA and CDR2 YSLEER. V gave up 4 bases and J gave up 5 bases; unmatched junction bases: 2. For the CDR3, the DNA is TGCGCCAGCAGCCCACAGGGGCATAATTCACCCCTCCACTTT. This codes for CASSPQGHNSPLHF.

This clonotype was recorded a few times. The chain uses TRBV6-5 and TRBJ1-6; D is uncertain. This CDR3 is 18 amino acids long. The V and J ends lost 6 bases and 0 bases respectively, with 18 bases between them. The germline V gene encodes CDR1 MNHEY and CDR2 SVGAGI. CDR3 nucleotide sequence: TGTGCCAGCAGCCCTACAGCCGCCCCGAGCTCCTATAATTCACCCCTCCACTTT. As protein: CASSPTAAPSSYNSPLHF.

This clonotype was counted only a few times. The rearrangement links TRBV5-8 to TRBJ2-3; 8 bases match TRBD1. The J segment lost 4 bases and the V segment lost 4 bases, leaving 5 bases of the junction unmatched. Germline CDR1 reads SGHTS; CDR2 reads YDEGEE. The CDR3 spans 14 residues. The DNA of the CDR3 is TGTGCCAGCAGCGCGGACAGGGCGGCAGATACGCAGTATTTT. Amino acids: CASSADRAADTQYF.

The V gene is TRBV11-2, the J gene TRBJ1-2; D not resolved. Trimming removed 5 bases from V and 3 bases from J, with 10 bases in between. CDR1 is SGHAT and CDR2 is FQNNGV in the germline V gene. There are 13 residues in the CDR3. The CDR3 region is CASSSGSHYGYTF. The CDR3 bases are TGTGCCAGCAGCAGCGGGTCACACTATGGCTACACCTTC. Drawing the rest from reference TRBV11-2 and TRBJ1-2, the complete variable domain is EAGVAQSPRYKIIEKRQSVAFWCNPISGHATLYWYQQILGQGPKLLIQFQNNGVVDDSQLPKDRFSAERLKGVDSTLKIQPAKLEDSAVYLCASSSGSHYGYTFGSGTRLTVV.

This clonotype showed up just a few times. The chain links TRBV29-1 to TRBJ2-3; TRBD1 matches 7 bases. The CDR3 is 16 amino acids. The J segment lost 0 bases and the V segment lost 4 bases, leaving 10 bases of the junction unmatched. Germline lookup yields CDR1 SQVTM and CDR2 ANQGSEA. CDR3 DNA sequence: TGCAGCGTTGCGGGACAGCCTTATATTAGCACAGATACGCAGTATTTT. Amino acids: CSVAGQPYISTDTQYF.

This clonotype appeared a few times. The CDR3 nucleotides are TGTGCCAGCAGCTTTTTTGGAGCCAACAATGAGCAGTTCTTC. The encoded protein is CASSFFGANNEQFF. The V gene is TRBV7-9, the J gene TRBJ2-1; no clear D gene. CDR1 is SEHNR and CDR2 is FQNEAQ in the germline V gene (reference sequence). Trimming took off 3 bases at V and 5 bases at J, with 11 bases between the two ends. There are 14 residues in the CDR3.

This clonotype was found many times. CDR3 region: CASSQESTAGGIQYF. For the CDR3, the DNA is TGTGCCAGCAGCCAAGAGAGTACAGCCGGAGGCATTCAGTACTTC. The chain links TRBV4-2 to TRBJ2-4; possibly TRBD2 for D (5 bases). Trimming removed 0 bases at V and 9 bases at J, with 15 bases between. This CDR3 is 15 amino acids long. Germline CDR1 is LGHNA and CDR2 is YNFKEQ.

This clonotype has only a few counts. CDR3 sequence (DNA): TGTGCCAGCTCATCAGGGGTCATGCAGCCCCAGCATTTT. Protein sequence: CASSSGVMQPQHF. The V and J genes are TRBV18 and TRBJ1-5, with D possibly matching TRBD1 (6 bases). V was cut by 5 bases and J by 7 bases, with 12 bases left in between. Germline loops: CDR1 KGHSH, CDR2 LQKENI. The CDR3 is made up of 13 amino acids.

The V call is TRBV15, the J call TRBJ1-4; no clear D gene. Per germline, CDR1 LNHNV and CDR2 YYDKDF (reference sequence). The CDR3 has 13 amino acids. With 1 base removed from V and 7 bases from J, the gap between germline ends came to 7 bases. The CDR3 region has the DNA TGTGCCACCAGCAGAGGCCTCGGTGAAAAACTGTTTTTT. Translated, it gives CATSRGLGEKLFF.

The chain joins TRBV29-1 to TRBJ2-5, with TRBD2 as a possible D gene (6 bases). Germline V CDR1 and CDR2: SQVTM, ANQGSEA. V dropped 4 bases and J dropped 5 bases, with 11 bases sitting between them. This CDR3 has 12 residues. The DNA for the CDR3 is TGCAGCGTTGTAACTAGCAGGGAGACCCAGTACTTC. Encoded protein: CSVVTSRETQYF.

V and J are TRBV7-2 and TRBJ2-5; TRBD2 aligns across 7 bases. The ends lost 4 bases at V and 5 bases at J; junction bases unmatched: 7. CDR1 SGHTA and CDR2 FQGNSA come from the germline V gene. The CDR3 totals 14 residues. Here the CDR3 reads CASSSGGRQETQYF. CDR3 DNA: TGTGCCAGCAGCTCCGGCGGGAGACAGGAGACCCAGTACTTC.

This clonotype was recorded at least ten times. The V and J genes are TRBV12-3 or TRBV12-4 and TRBJ2-3; D unresolved. This CDR3 is 13 amino acids long. The ends were cut back, 6 bases at V and 0 bases at J, with 7 bases in the middle. CDR3 loop: CASRPSSTDTQYF. CDR3 coding DNA: TGTGCCAGCAGGCCCTCAAGCACAGATACGCAGTATTTT.

The genes are TRBV6-5 and TRBJ2-7; 11 positions match TRBD1. Unmatched junction bases numbered 5, after V lost 0 bases and J lost 7 bases. The CDR3 totals 15 residues. CDR1 and CDR2 (germline): MNHEY, SVGAGI. The CDR3 reads CASSYSGQGAGEQYF. The CDR3 nucleotides are TGTGCCAGCAGTTACTCAGGACAGGGGGCAGGGGAGCAGTACTTC.